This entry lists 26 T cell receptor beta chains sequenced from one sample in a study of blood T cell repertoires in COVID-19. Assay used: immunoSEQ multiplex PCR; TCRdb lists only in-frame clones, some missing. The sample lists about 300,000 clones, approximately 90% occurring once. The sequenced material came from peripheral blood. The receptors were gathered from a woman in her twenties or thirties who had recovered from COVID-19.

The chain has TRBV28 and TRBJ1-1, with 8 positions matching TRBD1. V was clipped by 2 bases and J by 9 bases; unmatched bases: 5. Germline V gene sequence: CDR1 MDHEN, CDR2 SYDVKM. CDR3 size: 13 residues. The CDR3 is CASSLRQGAKAFF. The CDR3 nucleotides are TGTGCCAGCAGTTTACGCCAGGGGGCGAAAGCTTTCTTT.

Here the CDR3 DNA reads TGTGCCAGCTCAGTCACAGGGGGGAACACTGAAGCTTTCTTT. Amino acid sequence: CASSVTGGNTEAFF. This chain links TRBV18 with TRBJ1-1; 8 bases line up with TRBD1. The V segment lost 5 bases and the J segment 1 base; nucleotides outside the gene matches: 3. The germline CDR1 and CDR2 sequences are KGHSH and LQKENI. This CDR3 is 14 amino acids long.

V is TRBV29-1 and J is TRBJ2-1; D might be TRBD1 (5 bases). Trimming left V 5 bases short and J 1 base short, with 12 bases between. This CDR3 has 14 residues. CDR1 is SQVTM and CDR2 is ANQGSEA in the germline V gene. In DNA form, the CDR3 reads TGCAGCGTTAAAACAGGTCTTTCCTACAATGAGCAGTTCTTC. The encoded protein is CSVKTGLSYNEQFF.

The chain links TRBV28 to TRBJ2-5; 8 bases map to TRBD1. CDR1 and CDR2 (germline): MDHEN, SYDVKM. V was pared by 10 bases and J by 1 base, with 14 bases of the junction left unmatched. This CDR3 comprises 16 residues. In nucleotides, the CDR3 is TGTGCCACCCTGCACAACAGGGGGTCGATCCAAGAGACCCAGTACTTC. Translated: CATLHNRGSIQETQYF.

The CDR3 loop reads CASSAGERGMNTEAFF. In DNA form, the CDR3 reads TGTGCCAGCAGCGCTGGGGAACGGGGGATGAACACTGAAGCTTTCTTT. The J gene is TRBJ1-1, the V gene TRBV9; tentative D call: TRBD1 (5 bases). This CDR3 has 16 amino acids. Between the trimmed V and J ends, which lost 3 bases and 0 bases, there was a span of 15 bases. Germline CDR1 reads SGDLS; CDR2 reads YYNGEE.

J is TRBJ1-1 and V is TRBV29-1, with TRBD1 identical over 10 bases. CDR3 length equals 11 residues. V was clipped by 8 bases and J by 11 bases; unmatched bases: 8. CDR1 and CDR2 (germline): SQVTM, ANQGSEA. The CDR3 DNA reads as TGCAGCTCCGGACAGGGGGGGTTGGCTTTCTTT. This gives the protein CSSGQGGLAFF.

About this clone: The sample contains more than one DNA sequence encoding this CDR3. CDR3 in DNA: TGTGCCAGCAGCTTAGATAATAATCAGCCCCAGCATTTT. As protein: CASSLDNNQPQHF. The chain recombines TRBV11-2 with TRBJ1-5; D gene ambiguous. CDR1 SGHAT and CDR2 FQNNGV come from the germline V gene. V was pared by 0 bases and J by 4 bases, with 4 bases between. The CDR3 has 13 amino acids.

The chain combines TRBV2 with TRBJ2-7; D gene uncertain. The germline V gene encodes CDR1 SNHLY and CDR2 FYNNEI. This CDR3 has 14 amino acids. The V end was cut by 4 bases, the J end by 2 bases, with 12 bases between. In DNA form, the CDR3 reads TGTGCCAGCAGTGTGGCGAAGGCGGCCTACGAGCAGTACTTC. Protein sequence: CASSVAKAAYEQYF.

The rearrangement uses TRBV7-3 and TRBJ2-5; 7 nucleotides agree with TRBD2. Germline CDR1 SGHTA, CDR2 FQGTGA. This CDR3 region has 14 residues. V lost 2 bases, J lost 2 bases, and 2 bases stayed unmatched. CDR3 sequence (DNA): TGTGCCAGCAGCTTAGCGGGGGATCAAGAGACCCAGTACTTC. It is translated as CASSLAGDQETQYF. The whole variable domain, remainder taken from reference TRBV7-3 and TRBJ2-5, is GAGVSQTPSNKVTEKGKYVELRCDPISGHTALYWYRQSLGQGPEFLIYFQGTGAADDSGLPNDRFFAVRPEGSVSTLKIQRTERGDSAVYLCASSLAGDQETQYFGPGTRLLVL.

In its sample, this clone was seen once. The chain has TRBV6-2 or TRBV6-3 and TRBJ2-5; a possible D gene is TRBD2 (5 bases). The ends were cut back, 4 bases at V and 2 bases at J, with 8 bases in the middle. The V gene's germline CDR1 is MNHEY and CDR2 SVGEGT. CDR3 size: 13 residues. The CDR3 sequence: CASSSDSQETQYF. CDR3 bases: TGTGCCAGCAGTTCGGACTCACAAGAGACCCAGTACTTC.

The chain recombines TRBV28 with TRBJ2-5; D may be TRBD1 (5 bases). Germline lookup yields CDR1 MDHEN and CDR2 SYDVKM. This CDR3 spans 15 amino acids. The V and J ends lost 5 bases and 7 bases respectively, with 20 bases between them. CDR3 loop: CASSLPGYGFGTQYF. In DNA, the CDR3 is TGTGCCAGCAGTCTCCCAGGGTACGGATTTGGGACCCAGTACTTC.

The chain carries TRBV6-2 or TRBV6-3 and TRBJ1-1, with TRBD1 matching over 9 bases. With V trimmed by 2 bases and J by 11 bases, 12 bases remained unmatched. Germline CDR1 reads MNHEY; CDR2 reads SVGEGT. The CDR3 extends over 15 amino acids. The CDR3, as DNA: TGTGCCAGCAGTTACCCCCTGACCGGGACAGGGTTCGCTTTCTTT. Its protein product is CASSYPLTGTGFAFF.

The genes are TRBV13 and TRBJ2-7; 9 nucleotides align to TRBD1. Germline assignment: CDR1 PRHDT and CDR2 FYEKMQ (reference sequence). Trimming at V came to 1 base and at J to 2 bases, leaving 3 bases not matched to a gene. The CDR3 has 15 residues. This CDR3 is CASSLAQGAAYEQYF. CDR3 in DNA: TGTGCCAGCAGCTTAGCACAGGGGGCTGCCTACGAGCAGTACTTC.

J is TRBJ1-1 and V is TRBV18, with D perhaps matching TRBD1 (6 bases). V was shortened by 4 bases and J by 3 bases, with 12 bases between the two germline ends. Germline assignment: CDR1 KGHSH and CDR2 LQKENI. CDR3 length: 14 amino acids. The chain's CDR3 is CASSRWGQDTEAFF. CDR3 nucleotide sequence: TGTGCCAGCTCACGTTGGGGGCAGGACACTGAAGCTTTCTTT.

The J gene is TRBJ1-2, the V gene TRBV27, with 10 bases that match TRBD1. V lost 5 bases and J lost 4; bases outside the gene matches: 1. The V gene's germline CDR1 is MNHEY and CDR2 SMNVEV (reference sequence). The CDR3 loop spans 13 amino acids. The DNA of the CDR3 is TGTGCCAGCAGTCGGACAGGGGGCTATGGCTACACCTTC. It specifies CASSRTGGYGYTF.

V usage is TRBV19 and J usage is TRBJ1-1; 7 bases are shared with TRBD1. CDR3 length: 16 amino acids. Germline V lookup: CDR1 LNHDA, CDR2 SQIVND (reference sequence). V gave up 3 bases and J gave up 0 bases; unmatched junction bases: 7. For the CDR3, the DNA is TGTGCCAGTAGTATGTCGGCAGGGGGGATGAACACTGAAGCTTTCTTT. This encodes CASSMSAGGMNTEAFF.

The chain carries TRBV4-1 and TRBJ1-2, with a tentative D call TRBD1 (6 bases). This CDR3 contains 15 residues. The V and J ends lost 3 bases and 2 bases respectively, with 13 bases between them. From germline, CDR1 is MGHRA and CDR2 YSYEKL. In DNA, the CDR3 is TGCGCCAGCAGCCATACCAGTACAGGGAACTATGGCTACACCTTC. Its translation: CASSHTSTGNYGYTF.

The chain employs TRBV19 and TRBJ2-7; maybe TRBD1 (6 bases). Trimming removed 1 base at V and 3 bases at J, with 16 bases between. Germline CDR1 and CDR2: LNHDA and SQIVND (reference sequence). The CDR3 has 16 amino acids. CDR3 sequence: CASSIGTRQGIYEQYF. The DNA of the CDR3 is TGTGCCAGTAGTATAGGGACGAGGCAGGGGATCTACGAGCAGTACTTC.

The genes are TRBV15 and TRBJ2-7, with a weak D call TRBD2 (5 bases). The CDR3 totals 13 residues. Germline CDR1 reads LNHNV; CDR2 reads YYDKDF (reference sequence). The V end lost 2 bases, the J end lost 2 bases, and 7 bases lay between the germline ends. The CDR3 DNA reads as TGTGCCACCAGCAGACCCGGGGCCTACGAGCAGTACTTC. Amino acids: CATSRPGAYEQYF.

The CDR3 reads CATSRDEGQGLFRQKLFF. The DNA for the CDR3 is TGTGCCACCAGCAGAGATGAAGGACAGGGACTCTTTAGGCAAAAACTGTTTTTT. The chain combines TRBV15 with TRBJ1-4, with TRBD1 matching 8 bases. V dropped 0 bases and J dropped 9; count of bases not matched to a gene: 15. This CDR3 spans 18 amino acids. Germline V gives CDR1 LNHNV, CDR2 YYDKDF (reference sequence).

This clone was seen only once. The CDR3 protein is CASSTTLLSYRVRTYEQYF. The CDR3 bases are TGTGCCAGCAGTACCACGTTACTTAGTTACAGGGTACGGACCTACGAGCAGTACTTC. This chain uses TRBV27 with TRBJ2-7; a weak D match, TRBD1 (6 bases). The CDR3 consists of 19 residues. Germline CDR1 MNHEY, CDR2 SMNVEV (reference sequence). Trimming cost V 5 bases and J 2 bases, with 28 bases left between them.

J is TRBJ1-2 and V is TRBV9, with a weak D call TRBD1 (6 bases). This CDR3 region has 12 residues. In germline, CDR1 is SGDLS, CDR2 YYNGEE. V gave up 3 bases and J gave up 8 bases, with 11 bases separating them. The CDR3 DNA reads TGTGCCAGCAGCGATGGACAGTCCGGCTACACCTTC. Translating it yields CASSDGQSGYTF.

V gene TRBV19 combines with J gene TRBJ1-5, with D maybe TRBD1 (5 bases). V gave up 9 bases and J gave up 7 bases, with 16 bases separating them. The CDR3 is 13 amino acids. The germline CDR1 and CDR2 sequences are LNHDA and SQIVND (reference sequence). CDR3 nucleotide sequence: TGTGCCAGGATACCCCAGGGTGGGCAGCCCCAGCATTTT. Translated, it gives CARIPQGGQPQHF.

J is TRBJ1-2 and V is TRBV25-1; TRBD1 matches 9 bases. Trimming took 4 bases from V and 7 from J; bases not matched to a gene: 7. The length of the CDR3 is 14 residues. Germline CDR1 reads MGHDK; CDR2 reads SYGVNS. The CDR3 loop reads CASSGTGQGGGYTF. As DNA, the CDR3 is TGTGCCAGCAGTGGCACGGGACAGGGAGGTGGCTACACCTTC.

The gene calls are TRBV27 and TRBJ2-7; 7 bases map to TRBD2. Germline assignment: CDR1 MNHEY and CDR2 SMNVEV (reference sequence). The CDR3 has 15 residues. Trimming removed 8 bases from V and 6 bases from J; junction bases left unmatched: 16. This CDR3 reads CASARRYTGGFEQYF. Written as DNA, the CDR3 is TGTGCCAGCGCCCGTCGGTACACGGGAGGCTTCGAGCAGTACTTC.

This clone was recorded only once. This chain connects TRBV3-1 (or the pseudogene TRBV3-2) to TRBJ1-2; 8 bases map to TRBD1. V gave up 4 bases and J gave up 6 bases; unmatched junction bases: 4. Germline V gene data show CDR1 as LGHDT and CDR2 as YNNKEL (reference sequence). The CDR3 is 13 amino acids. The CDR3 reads CASSPRGLHGYTF. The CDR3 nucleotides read TGTGCCAGCAGCCCCAGGGGGCTCCATGGCTACACCTTC.